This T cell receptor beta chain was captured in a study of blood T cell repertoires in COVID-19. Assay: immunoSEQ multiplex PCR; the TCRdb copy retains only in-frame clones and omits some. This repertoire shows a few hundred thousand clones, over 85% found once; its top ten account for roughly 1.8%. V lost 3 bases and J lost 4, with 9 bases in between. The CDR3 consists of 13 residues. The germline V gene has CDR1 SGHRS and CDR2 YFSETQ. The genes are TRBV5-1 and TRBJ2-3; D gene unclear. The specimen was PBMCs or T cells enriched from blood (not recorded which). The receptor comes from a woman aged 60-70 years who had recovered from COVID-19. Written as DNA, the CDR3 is TGCGCCAGCAGCTACCTAGGCCCAGATACGCAGTATTTT. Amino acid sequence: CASSYLGPDTQYF.